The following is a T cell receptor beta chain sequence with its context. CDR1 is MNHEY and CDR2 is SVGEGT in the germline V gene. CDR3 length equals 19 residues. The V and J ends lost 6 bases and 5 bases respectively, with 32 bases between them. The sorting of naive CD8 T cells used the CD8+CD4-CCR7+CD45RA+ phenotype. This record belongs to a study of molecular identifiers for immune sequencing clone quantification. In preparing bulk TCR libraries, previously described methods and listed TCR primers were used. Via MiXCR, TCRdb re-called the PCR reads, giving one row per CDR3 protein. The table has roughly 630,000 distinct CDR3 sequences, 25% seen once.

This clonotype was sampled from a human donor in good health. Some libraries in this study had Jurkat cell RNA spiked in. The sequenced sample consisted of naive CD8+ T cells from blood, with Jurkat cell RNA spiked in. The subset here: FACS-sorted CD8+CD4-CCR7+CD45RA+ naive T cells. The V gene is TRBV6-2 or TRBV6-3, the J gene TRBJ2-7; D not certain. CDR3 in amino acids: CASSYLVGFDREQFDEQYF. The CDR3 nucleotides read TGTGCCAGCAGCTACCTCGTAGGGTTTGATAGAGAGCAGTTCGACGAGCAGTACTTC.